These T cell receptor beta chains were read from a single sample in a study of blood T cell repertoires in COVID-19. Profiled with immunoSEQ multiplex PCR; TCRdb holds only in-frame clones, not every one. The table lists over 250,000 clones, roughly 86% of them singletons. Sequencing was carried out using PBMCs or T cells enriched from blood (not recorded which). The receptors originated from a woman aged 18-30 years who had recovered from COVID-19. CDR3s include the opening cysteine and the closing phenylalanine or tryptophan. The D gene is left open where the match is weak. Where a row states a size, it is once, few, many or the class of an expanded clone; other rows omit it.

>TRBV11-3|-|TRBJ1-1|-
TGTGCCAGCAGCTTAGAAACAGACACTGAAGCTTTCTTT
CASSLETDTEAFF
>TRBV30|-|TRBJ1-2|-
TGTGCCTGGACCCCGGGGGGGATTAACTATGGCTACACCTTC
CAWTPGGINYGYTF
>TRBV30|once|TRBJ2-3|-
TGTGCCTGGAGCCCAAGAGGACGGGAGTTCACAGATACGCAGTATTTT
CAWSPRGREFTDTQYF
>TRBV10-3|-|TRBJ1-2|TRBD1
TGTGCCATCAGTGACAGGACAGGGGTTGGCTACACCTTC
CAISDRTGVGYTF
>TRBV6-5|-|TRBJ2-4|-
TGTGCCAGCCTTGCTAGGGCCAAAAACATTCAGTACTTC
CASLARAKNIQYF
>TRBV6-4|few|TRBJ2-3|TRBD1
TGTGCCAGCAGCCGAGGGGTTGGACAGGGGTCGGATACGCAGTATTTT
CASSRGVGQGSDTQYF
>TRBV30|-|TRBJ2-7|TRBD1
TGTGCCTGGACCCTCAACAGGGGCTACGAGCAGTACTTC
CAWTLNRGYEQYF
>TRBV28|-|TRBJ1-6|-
TGTGCCAGCAGGAGACAGGTTGCACCCCTCCACTTT
CASRRQVAPLHF
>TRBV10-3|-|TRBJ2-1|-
TGTGCCATCAGAGCCTTAGGGGAAGGGGCCTACAATGAGCAGTTCTTC
CAIRALGEGAYNEQFF
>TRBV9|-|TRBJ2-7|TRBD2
TGTGCCAGCAGCGTAGGGGGGGGAAACTCCTACGAGCAGTACTTC
CASSVGGGNSYEQYF
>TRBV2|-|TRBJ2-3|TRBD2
TGTGCCAGCAGTGAAAGTGGACTAGTAGGCACAGATACGCAGTATTTT
CASSESGLVGTDTQYF
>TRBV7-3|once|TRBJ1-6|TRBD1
TGTGCCAGCAGCAAGGACAGGTTTAATTCACCCCTCCACTTT
CASSKDRFNSPLHF
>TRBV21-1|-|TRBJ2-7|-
TGTGCCAGGTTAGATCTACGGGACACCTCCTACGAGCAGTACTTC
CARLDLRDTSYEQYF
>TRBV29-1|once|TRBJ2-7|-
TGCAGCGCCGTTCAGGGCGAGCAGTACTTC
CSAVQGEQYF
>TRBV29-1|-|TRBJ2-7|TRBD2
TGCAGCGTTGGTGGGGCTAGCGGGTCCTACGAGCAGTACTTC
CSVGGASGSYEQYF
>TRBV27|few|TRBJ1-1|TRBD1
TGTGCCAGCAGTTTATCGGACAGGGTAGACACTGAAGCTTTCTTT
CASSLSDRVDTEAFF
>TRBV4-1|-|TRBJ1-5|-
TGCGCCAGCAGCCAAGAAGGTGGATCGGACTATAGCAATCAGCCCCAGCATTTT
CASSQEGGSDYSNQPQHF
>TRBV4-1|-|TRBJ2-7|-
TGCGCCAGCAGCCAAGATGGGGCGGGGGCTCTCGGGTACTCCTACGAGCAGTACTTC
CASSQDGAGALGYSYEQYF
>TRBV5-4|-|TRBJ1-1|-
TGTGCCAGCACCTCTCAAGGGGTCACTGAAGCTTTCTTT
CASTSQGVTEAFF
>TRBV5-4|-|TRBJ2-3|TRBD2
TGTGCCAGCAGCGACTTCCTAGCGGGGGGCACAGATACGCAGTATTTT
CASSDFLAGGTDTQYF
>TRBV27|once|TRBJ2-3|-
TGTGCCAGCAGTTTACGCCCCCCTAGTGGTATCTACACAGATACGCAGTATTTT
CASSLRPPSGIYTDTQYF
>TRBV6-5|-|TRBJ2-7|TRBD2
TGTGCCAGTTCAACTAGCGGCTACGAGCAGTACTTC
CASSTSGYEQYF
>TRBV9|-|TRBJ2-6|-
TGTGCCAGCAGCGTAGATATATCTGGGGCCAACGTCCTGACTTTC
CASSVDISGANVLTF
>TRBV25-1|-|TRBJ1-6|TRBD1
TGTGCCAGCAGTGATTTGGACAGGGCATATAATTCACCCCTCCACTTT
CASSDLDRAYNSPLHF